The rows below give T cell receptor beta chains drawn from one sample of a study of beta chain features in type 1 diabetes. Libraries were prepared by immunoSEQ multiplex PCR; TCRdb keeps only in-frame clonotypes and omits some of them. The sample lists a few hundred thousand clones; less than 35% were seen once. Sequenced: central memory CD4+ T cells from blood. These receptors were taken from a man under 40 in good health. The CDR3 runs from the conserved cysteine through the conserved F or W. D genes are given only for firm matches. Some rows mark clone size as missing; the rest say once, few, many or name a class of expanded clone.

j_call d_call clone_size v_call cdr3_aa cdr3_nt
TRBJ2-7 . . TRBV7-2 CASSLDRTETYEQYF TGTGCCAGCAGCTTAGACCGGACAGAGACCTACGAGCAGTACTTC
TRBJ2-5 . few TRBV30 CAWKRLGETQYF TGTGCCTGGAAAAGGCTAGGAGAGACCCAGTACTTC
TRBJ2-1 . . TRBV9 CASNDGIAYNEQFF TGTGCCAGCAATGACGGGATAGCCTACAATGAGCAGTTCTTC
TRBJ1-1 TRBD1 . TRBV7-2 CASSPWGQGANRAFF TGTGCCAGCAGCCCCTGGGGACAGGGGGCGAACCGAGCTTTCTTT
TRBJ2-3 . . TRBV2 CATRPGAADTQYF TGTGCCACCAGACCCGGAGCCGCAGATACGCAGTATTTT
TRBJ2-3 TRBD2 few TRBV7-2 CASSLQSERGIFTDTQYF TGTGCCAGCAGCTTACAAAGCGAGCGGGGGATATTCACAGATACGCAGTATTTT
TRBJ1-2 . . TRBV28 CASSLGGSGYTF TGTGCCAGCAGTTTAGGAGGGAGTGGCTACACCTTC
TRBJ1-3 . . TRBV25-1 CASSETGSGNTIYF TGTGCCAGCAGTGAGACAGGCTCTGGAAACACCATATATTTT
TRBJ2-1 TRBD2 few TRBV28 CASSFIAGAVRNEQFF TGTGCCAGCAGTTTTATCGCGGGAGCTGTAAGGAATGAGCAGTTCTTC
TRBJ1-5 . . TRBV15 CATSRDLERPGPNQPQHF TGTGCCACCAGCAGAGATTTAGAACGGCCAGGGCCCAATCAGCCCCAGCATTTT
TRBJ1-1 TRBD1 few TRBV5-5 CASSWTGATEAFF TGTGCCAGCAGCTGGACAGGGGCAACTGAAGCTTTCTTT
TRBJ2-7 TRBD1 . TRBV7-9 CASSSRTGIAYEQYF TGTGCCAGCAGCTCACGGACAGGGATCGCCTACGAGCAGTACTTC
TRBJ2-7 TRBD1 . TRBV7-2 CASSELSRDSSYEQYF TGTGCCAGCAGCGAACTAAGCCGGGACAGTTCCTACGAGCAGTACTTC
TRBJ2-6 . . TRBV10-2 CASDTEISGANVLTF TGCGCCAGCGATACTGAGATCTCTGGGGCCAACGTCCTGACTTTC
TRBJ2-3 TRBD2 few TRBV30 CAGTSGRATGGDTQYF TGTGCGGGGACTAGCGGGAGGGCCACCGGGGGAGATACGCAGTATTTT
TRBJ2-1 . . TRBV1 CTSSQDLALECGTEQFF TGCACCAGCAGCCAAGATCTCGCACTAGAGTGTGGCACTGAGCAGTTCTTC
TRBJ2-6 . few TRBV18 CASSPPGPGANVLTF TGTGCCAGCTCACCTCCAGGGCCCGGGGCCAACGTCCTGACTTTC
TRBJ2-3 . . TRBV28 CASKLGGTSDTQYF TGTGCCAGCAAGCTCGGCGGGACCTCAGATACGCAGTATTTT
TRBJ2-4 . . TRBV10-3 CAISGLQGNIQYF TGTGCCATCAGTGGACTACAGGGAAACATTCAGTACTTC
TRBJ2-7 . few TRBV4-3 CASSQGPSTEQYF TGCGCCAGCAGCCAAGGTCCCTCGACCGAGCAGTACTTC
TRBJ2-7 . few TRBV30 CAWSKAYEQYF TGTGCCTGGAGTAAGGCCTACGAGCAGTACTTC
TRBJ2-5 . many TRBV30 CAWKALGETQYF TGTGCCTGGAAGGCCCTCGGGGAGACCCAGTACTTC
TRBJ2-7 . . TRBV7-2 CASSNYEQYF TGTGCCAGCAGTAACTACGAGCAGTACTTC
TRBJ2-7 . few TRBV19 CATSVGGDPVYEQYF TGTGCCACCTCAGTTGGAGGGGATCCCGTCTACGAGCAGTACTTC
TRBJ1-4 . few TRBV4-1 CASSQEGGGVTNEKLFF TGCGCCAGCAGCCAAGAGGGAGGGGGAGTAACTAATGAAAAACTGTTTTTT
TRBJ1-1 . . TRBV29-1 CSVGQIRGTEAFF TGCAGCGTTGGACAGATACGGGGGACTGAAGCTTTCTTT
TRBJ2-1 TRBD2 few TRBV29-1 CSTGLAGVDNEQFF TGCAGCACGGGTCTAGCGGGAGTAGACAATGAGCAGTTCTTC
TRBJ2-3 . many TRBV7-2 CASSPSGSSADTQYF TGTGCCAGCAGCCCGAGCGGGTCAAGCGCGGATACGCAGTATTTT
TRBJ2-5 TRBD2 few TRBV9 CASSAGTSGAETQYF TGTGCCAGCAGCGCTGGGACTAGCGGGGCGGAGACCCAGTACTTC
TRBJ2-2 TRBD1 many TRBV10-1 CASSPGQGAATGELFF TGCGCCAGCAGCCCTGGACAGGGGGCGGCAACCGGGGAGCTGTTTTTT
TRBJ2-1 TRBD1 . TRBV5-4 CASSLARTGGNEQFF TGTGCCAGCAGCCTAGCCCGGACAGGGGGGAATGAGCAGTTCTTC
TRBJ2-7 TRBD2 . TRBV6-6 CASSPRTSGSPEQYF TGTGCCAGCAGTCCTCGGACTAGCGGGAGTCCCGAGCAGTACTTC
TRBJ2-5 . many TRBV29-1 CSVREGGKTQYF TGCAGCGTCCGGGAAGGGGGGAAAACCCAGTACTTC
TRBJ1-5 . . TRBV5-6 CASSLLGESNQPQHF TGTGCCAGCAGCTTGCTAGGGGAGAGCAATCAGCCCCAGCATTTT
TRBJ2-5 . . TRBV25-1 CASSVTGGGGQETQYF TGTGCCAGCAGTGTTACAGGGGGCGGGGGGCAAGAGACCCAGTACTTC
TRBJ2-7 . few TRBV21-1 CASSTRTGGSYEQYF TGTGCCAGCAGCACCAGGACCGGGGGCTCCTACGAGCAGTACTTC
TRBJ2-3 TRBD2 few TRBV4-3 CASSQDLGGSHKDTQYF TGCGCCAGCAGCCAAGATCTCGGCGGGAGTCACAAAGATACGCAGTATTTT
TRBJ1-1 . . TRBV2 CASELIRDTEAFF TGTGCCAGCGAATTGATTCGGGACACTGAAGCTTTCTTT
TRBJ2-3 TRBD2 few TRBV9 CASSPHGGGVSTDTQYF TGTGCCAGCAGCCCCCATGGCGGGGGGGTTAGCACAGATACGCAGTATTTT
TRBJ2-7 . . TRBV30 CAWSRVRPERLSYEQYF TGTGCCTGGAGTAGGGTCCGGCCCGAGAGGCTCTCCTACGAGCAGTACTTC
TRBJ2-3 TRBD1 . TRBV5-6 CASSLQQGIDTQYF TGTGCCAGCAGCTTGCAACAGGGGATTGATACGCAGTATTTT
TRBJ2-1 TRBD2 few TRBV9 CASSVEGSGSFYNEQFF TGTGCCAGCAGCGTAGAGGGCAGCGGGAGTTTTTACAATGAGCAGTTCTTC
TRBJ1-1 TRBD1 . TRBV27 CASSSGQRYTEAFF TGTGCCAGCAGTTCGGGACAGCGATATACTGAAGCTTTCTTT
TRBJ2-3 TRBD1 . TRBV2 CASSPGQVSDTQYF TGTGCCAGCAGTCCGGGACAGGTTTCAGATACGCAGTATTTT
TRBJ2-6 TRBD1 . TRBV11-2 CASSTPAGGNVLTF TGTGCCAGCAGCACCCCGGCAGGGGGCAACGTCCTGACTTTC
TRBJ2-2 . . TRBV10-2 CASSASSPTGELFF TGCGCCAGCAGTGCAAGTAGTCCAACCGGGGAGCTGTTTTTT
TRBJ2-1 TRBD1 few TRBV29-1 CSVPGTGGKVTVF TGCAGCGTTCCCGGGACAGGGGGCAAAGTGACGGTCTTC
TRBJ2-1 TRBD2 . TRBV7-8 CASSFAGVYNEQFF TGTGCCAGCAGCTTTGCGGGGGTATACAATGAGCAGTTCTTC
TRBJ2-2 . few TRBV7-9 CASTRLTTANTGELFF TGTGCCAGCACCCGACTAACGACCGCGAACACCGGGGAGCTGTTTTTT
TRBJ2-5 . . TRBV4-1 CASSQDRRARETQYF TGCGCCAGCAGCCAAGATAGGAGGGCCAGAGAGACCCAGTACTTC
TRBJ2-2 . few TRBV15 CATSRDSTGSGDLFF TGTGCCACCAGCAGAGATAGCACAGGGTCCGGGGACCTGTTTTTT
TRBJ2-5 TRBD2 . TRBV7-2 CASSLASGGQKETQYF TGTGCCAGCAGCTTGGCTAGCGGGGGGCAAAAAGAGACCCAGTACTTC
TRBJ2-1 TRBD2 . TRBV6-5 CASSYSSLAGAHEQFF TGTGCCAGCAGTTACTCGAGTCTAGCGGGAGCTCATGAGCAGTTCTTC
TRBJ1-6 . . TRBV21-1 CASSLLDRGYNSPLHF TGTGCCAGCAGCCTCCTTGACAGGGGGTATAATTCACCCCTCCACTTT
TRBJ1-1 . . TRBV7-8 CASSLDIATTEAFF TGTGCCAGCAGCTTAGATATCGCGACGACTGAAGCTTTCTTT
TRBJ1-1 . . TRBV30 CAWSGYTEAFF TGTGCCTGGAGTGGCTACACTGAAGCTTTCTTT
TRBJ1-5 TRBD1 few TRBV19 CASNLLDREDQPQHF TGTGCCAGTAACCTGCTGGACAGGGAGGACCAGCCCCAGCATTTT
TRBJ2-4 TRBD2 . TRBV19 CASSIGLAGGPLRKAKNIQYF TGTGCCAGTAGTATAGGACTAGCGGGAGGGCCATTACGGAAAGCCAAAAACATTCAGTACTTC